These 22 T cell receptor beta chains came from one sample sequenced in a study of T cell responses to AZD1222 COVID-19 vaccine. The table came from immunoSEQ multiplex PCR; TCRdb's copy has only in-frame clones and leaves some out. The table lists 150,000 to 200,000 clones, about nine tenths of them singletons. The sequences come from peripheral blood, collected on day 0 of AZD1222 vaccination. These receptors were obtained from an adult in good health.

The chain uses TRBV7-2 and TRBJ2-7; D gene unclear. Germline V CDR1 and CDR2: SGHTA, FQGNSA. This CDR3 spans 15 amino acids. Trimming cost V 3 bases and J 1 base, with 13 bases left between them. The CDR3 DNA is TGTGCCAGCAGCTTTGAAGCTTTTTGGTCCTACGAGCAGTACTTC. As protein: CASSFEAFWSYEQYF. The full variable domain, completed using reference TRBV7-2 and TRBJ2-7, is GAGVSQSPSNKVTEKGKDVELRCDPISGHTALYWYRQSLGQGLEFLIYFQGNSAPDKSGLPSDRFSAERTGGSVSTLTIQRTQQEDSAVYLCASSFEAFWSYEQYFGPGTRLTVT.

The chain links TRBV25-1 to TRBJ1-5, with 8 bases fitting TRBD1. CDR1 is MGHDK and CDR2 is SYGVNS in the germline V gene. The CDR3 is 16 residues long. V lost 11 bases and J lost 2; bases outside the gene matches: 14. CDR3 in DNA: TGTGCCTGCTTGAGACAGGGGCGGATGGGCAATCAGCCCCAGCATTTT. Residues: CACLRQGRMGNQPQHF.

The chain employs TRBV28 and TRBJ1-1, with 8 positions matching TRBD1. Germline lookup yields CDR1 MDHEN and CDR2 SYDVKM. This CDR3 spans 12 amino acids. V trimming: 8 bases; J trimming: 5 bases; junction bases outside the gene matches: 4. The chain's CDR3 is CASRTGRTEAFF. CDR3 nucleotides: TGTGCCAGCCGGACAGGGCGAACTGAAGCTTTCTTT. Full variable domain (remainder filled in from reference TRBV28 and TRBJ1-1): DVKVTQSSRYLVKRTGEKVFLECVQDMDHENMFWYRQDPGLGLRLIYFSYDVKMKEKGDIPEGYSVSREKKERFSLILESASTNQTSMYLCASRTGRTEAFFGQGTRLTVV.

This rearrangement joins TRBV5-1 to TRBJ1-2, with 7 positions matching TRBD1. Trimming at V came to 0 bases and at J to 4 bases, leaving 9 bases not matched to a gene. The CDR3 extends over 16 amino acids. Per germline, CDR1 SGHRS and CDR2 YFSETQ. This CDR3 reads CASSLGQGVESYGYTF. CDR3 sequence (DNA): TGCGCCAGCAGCTTGGGACAGGGAGTGGAAAGCTATGGCTACACCTTC.

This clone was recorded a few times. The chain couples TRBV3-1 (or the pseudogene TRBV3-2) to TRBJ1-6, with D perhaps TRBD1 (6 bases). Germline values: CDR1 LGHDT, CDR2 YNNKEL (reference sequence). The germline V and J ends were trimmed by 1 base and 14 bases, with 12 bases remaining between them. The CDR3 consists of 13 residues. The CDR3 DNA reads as TGTGCCAGCAGCCAAGGACAGGATCATACCCTCCACTTT. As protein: CASSQGQDHTLHF.

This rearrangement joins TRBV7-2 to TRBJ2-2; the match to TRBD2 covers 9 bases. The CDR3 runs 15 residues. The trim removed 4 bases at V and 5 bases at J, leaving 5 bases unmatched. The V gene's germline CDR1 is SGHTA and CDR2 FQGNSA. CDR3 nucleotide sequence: TGTGCCAGCAGCTCAGGACTAGCGCAGACCGGGGAGCTGTTTTTT. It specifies CASSSGLAQTGELFF.

The CDR3 region has the DNA TGTGCCAGCAGCCTTCAGACAGGGACTAGCGGGAGTGGAGATACGCAGTATTTT. Translated, it gives CASSLQTGTSGSGDTQYF. V gene TRBV7-2 combines with J gene TRBJ2-3; 14 bases match TRBD2. The CDR3 spans 18 residues. The germline gives CDR1 SGHTA, CDR2 FQGNSA. Losses at the gene ends were 5 bases for V and 5 bases for J; bases not matched to a gene: 12.

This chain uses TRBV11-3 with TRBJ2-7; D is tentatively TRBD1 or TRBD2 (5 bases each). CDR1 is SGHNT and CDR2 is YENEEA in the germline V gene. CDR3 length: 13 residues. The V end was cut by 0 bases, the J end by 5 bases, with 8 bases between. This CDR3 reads CASSLDWGNEQYF. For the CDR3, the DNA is TGTGCCAGCAGCTTAGATTGGGGGAACGAGCAGTACTTC. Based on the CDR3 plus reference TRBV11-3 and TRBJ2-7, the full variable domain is EAGVVQSPRYKIIEKKQPVAFWCNPISGHNTLYWYLQNLGQGPELLIRYENEEAVDDSQLPKDRFSAERLKGVDSTLKIQPAELGDSAVYLCASSLDWGNEQYFGPGTRLTVT.

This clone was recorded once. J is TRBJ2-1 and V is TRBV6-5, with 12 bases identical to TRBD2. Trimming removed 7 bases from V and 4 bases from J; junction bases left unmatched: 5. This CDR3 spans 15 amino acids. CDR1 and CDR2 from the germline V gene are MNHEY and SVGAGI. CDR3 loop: CASTSGLAGYNEQFF. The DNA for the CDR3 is TGTGCCAGCACCTCTGGACTAGCGGGGTACAATGAGCAGTTCTTC.

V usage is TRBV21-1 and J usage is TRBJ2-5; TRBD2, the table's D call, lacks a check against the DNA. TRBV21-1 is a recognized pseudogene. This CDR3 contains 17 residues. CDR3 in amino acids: CASSNSMGPRLEETQYF. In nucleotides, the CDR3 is TGTGCCAGCAGCAACTCCATGGGACCCCGACTAGAAGAGACCCAGTACTTC.

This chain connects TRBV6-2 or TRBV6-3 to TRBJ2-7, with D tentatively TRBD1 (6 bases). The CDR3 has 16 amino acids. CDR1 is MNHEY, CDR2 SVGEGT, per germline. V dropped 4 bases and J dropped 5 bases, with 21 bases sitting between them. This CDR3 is CASSSPTYRVGNEQYF. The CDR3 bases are TGTGCCAGCAGTTCCCCTACATACAGGGTTGGCAACGAGCAGTACTTC.

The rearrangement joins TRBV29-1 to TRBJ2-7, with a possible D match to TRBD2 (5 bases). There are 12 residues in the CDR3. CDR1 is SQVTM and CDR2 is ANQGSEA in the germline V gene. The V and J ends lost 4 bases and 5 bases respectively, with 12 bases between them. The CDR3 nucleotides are TGCAGCGTTGTCTTGGGAGTCAACGAGCAGTACTTC. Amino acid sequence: CSVVLGVNEQYF.

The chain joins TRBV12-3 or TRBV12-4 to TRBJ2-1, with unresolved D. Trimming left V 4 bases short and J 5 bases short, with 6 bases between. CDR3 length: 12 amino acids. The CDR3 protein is CASSYPDNEQFF. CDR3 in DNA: TGTGCCAGCAGTTACCCAGACAATGAGCAGTTCTTC.

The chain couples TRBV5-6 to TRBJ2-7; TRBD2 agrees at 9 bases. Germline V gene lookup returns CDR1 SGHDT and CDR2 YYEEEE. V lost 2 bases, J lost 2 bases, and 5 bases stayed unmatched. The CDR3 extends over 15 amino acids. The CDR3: CASSLGSGGPYEQYF. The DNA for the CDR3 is TGTGCCAGCAGCTTAGGTAGCGGGGGTCCCTACGAGCAGTACTTC.

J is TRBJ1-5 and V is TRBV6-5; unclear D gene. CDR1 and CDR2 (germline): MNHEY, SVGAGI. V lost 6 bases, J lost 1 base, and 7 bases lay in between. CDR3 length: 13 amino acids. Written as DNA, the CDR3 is TGTGCCAGCAGCGGACGGAGCAATCAGCCCCAGCATTTT. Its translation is CASSGRSNQPQHF.

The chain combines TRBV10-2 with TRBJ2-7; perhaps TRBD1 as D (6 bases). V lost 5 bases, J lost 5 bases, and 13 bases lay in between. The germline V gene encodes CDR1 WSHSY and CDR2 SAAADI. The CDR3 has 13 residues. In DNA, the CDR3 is TGCGCCAGCAGTCGGAACAGGGACCACGAGCAGTACTTC. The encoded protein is CASSRNRDHEQYF.

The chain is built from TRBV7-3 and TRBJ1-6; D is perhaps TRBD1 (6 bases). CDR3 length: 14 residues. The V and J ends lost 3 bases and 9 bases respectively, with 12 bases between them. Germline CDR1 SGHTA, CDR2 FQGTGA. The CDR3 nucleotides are TGTGCCAGCAGCTTGGCAGGGGACGGTTCACCCCTCCACTTT. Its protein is CASSLAGDGSPLHF.

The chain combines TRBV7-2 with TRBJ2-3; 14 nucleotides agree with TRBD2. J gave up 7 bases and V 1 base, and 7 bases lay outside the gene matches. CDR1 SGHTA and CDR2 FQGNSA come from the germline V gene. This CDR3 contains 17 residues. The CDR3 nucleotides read TGTGCCAGCAGCTTAGGGGGTGGGACTAGCGGGAGTCATACGCAGTATTTT. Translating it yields CASSLGGGTSGSHTQYF.

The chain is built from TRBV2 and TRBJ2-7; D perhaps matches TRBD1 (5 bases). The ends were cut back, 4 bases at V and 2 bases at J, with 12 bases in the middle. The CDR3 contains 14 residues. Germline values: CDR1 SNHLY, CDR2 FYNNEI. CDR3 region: CASSGGSLAYEQYF. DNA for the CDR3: TGTGCCAGCAGTGGGGGCTCTTTGGCCTACGAGCAGTACTTC.

The CDR3 sequence: CAWRRQGNGSPLHF. Here the CDR3 DNA reads TGTGCCTGGAGGAGACAGGGGAATGGTTCACCCCTCCACTTT. V and J are TRBV30 and TRBJ1-6; 8 bases are shared with TRBD1. Germline CDR1 and CDR2: GTSNPN and SVGIG (reference sequence). This CDR3 has 14 residues. V lost 3 bases, J lost 9 bases, and 7 bases stayed unmatched.

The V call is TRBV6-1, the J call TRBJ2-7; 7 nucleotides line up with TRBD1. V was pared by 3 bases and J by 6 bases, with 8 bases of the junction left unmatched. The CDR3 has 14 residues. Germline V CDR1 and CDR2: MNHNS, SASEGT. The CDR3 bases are TGTGCCAGCAGTGACCGGGACAGTACCTCCGAGCAGTACTTC. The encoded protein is CASSDRDSTSEQYF.

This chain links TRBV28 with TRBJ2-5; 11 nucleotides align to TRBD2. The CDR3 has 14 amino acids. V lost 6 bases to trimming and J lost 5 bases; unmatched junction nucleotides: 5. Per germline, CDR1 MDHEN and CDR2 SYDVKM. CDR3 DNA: TGTGCCAGCAGGGTACTAGCGGGAGTGGAGACCCAGTACTTC. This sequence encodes CASRVLAGVETQYF.